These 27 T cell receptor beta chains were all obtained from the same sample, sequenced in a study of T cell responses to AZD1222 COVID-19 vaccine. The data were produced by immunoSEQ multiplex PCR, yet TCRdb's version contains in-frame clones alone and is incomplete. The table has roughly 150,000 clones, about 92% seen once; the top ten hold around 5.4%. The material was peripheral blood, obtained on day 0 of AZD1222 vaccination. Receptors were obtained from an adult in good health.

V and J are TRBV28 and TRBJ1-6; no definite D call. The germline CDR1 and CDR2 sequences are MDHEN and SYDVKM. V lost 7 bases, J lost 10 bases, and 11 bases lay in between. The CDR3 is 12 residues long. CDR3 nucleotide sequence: TGTGCCAGCAAAAGGGTAGGATCACCCCTCCACTTT. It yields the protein CASKRVGSPLHF.

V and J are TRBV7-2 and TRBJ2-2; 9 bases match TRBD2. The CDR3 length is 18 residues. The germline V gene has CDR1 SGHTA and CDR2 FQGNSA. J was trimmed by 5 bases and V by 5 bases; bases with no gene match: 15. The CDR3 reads CASSPKGSGSLGTGELFF. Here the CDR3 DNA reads TGTGCCAGCAGCCCCAAGGGTAGCGGGAGTCTTGGGACCGGGGAGCTGTTTTTT.

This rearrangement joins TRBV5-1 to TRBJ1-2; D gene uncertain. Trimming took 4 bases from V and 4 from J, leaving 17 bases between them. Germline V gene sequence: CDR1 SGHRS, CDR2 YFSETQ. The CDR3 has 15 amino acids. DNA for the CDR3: TGCGCCAGCAGCCCCGAAGGAGGATACCTCTATGGCTACACCTTC. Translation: CASSPEGGYLYGYTF.

CDR3 protein: CASSFGWEGNGELFF. Written as DNA, the CDR3 is TGCGCCAGCAGCTTCGGCTGGGAGGGGAACGGGGAGCTGTTTTTT. V and J are TRBV5-1 and TRBJ2-2, with 7 bases fitting TRBD2. The CDR3 contains 15 residues. The junction had 8 bases not matched to a gene; V was cut back by 2 bases and J by 7 bases. The germline V gene encodes CDR1 SGHRS and CDR2 YFSETQ.

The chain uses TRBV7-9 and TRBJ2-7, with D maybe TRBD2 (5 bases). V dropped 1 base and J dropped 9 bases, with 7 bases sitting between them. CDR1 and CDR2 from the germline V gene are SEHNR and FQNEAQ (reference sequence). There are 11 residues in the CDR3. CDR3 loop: CASSLERGQYF. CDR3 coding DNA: TGTGCCAGCAGCTTAGAACGGGGGCAGTACTTC.

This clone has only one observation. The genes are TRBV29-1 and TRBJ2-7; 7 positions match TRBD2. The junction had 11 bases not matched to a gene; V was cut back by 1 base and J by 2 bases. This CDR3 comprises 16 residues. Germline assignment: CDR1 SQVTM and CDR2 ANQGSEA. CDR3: CSVEVEWAGATYEQYF. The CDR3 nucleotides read TGCAGCGTTGAAGTGGAATGGGCGGGAGCAACCTACGAGCAGTACTTC.

CDR3 sequence reads: CASSSHAVDTQYF. The CDR3 DNA reads TGCGCCAGCAGCTCCCACGCGGTCGATACGCAGTATTTT. The chain uses TRBV5-1 and TRBJ2-3; D uncertain. Germline V gene sequence: CDR1 SGHRS, CDR2 YFSETQ. V lost 3 bases and J lost 6, with 11 bases in between. This CDR3 contains 13 residues. The full variable domain, completed using reference TRBV5-1 and TRBJ2-3, is KAGVTQTPRYLIKTRGQQVTLSCSPISGHRSVSWYQQTPGQGLQFLFEYFSETQRNKGNFPGRFSGRQFSNSRSEMNVSTLELGDSALYLCASSSHAVDTQYFGPGTRLTVL.

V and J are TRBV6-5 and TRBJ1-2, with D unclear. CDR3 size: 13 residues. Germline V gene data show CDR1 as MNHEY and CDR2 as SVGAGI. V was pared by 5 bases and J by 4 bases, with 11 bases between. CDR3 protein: CASSRSRLYGYTF. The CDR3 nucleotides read TGTGCCAGCAGTCGCAGTAGACTCTATGGCTACACCTTC.

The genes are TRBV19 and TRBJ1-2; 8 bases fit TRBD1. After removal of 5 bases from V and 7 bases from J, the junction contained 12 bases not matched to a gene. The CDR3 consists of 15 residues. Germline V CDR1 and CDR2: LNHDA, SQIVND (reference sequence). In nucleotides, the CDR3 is TGTGCCAGTAGTCCTCGGACAGGGCCTAAGGGTGGCTACACCTTC. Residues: CASSPRTGPKGGYTF.

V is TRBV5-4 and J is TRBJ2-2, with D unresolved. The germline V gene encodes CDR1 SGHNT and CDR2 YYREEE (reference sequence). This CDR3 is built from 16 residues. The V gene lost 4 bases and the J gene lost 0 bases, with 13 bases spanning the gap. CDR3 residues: CASSLSQSSNTGELFF. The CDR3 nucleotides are TGTGCCAGCAGCCTGTCTCAGAGCTCGAACACCGGGGAGCTGTTTTTT.

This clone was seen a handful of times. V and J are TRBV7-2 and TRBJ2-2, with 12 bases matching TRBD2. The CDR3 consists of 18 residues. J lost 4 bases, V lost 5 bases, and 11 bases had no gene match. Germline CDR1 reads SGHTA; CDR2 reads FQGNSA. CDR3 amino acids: CASSRKASGGASTGELFF. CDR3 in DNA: TGTGCCAGCAGCCGCAAGGCTAGCGGGGGGGCCAGCACCGGGGAGCTGTTTTTT.

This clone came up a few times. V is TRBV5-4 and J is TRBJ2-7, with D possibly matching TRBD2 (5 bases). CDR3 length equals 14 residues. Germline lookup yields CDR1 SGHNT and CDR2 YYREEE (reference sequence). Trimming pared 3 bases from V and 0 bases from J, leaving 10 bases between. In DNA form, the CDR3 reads TGTGCCAGCAGCTCGGGCCGGGACTCCTACGAGCAGTACTTC. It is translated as CASSSGRDSYEQYF. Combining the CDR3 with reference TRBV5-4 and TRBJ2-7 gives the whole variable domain ETGVTQSPTHLIKTRGQQVTLRCSSQSGHNTVSWYQQALGQGPQFIFQYYREEENGRGNFPPRFSGLQFPNYSSELNVNALELDDSALYLCASSSGRDSYEQYFGPGTRLTVT.

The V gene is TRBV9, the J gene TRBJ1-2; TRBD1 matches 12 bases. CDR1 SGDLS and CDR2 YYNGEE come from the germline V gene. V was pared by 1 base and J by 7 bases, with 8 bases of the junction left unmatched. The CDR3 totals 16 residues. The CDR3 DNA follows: TGTGCCAGCAGCGTACAACCGGGACAGGGGGCTATTGGCTACACCTTC. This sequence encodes CASSVQPGQGAIGYTF.

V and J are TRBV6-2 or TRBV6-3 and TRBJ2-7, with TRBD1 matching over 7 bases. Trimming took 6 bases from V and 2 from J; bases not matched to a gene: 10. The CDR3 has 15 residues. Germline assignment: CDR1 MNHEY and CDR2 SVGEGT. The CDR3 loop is CASSPPGQPTYEQYF. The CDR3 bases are TGTGCCAGCAGCCCCCCGGGACAGCCCACCTACGAGCAGTACTTC.

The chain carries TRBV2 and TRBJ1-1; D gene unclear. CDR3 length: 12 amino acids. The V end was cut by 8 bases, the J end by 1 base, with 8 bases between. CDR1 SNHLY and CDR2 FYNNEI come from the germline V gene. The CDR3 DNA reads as TGTGCCAGCGCTCTTGAGAACACTGAAGCTTTCTTT. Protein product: CASALENTEAFF.

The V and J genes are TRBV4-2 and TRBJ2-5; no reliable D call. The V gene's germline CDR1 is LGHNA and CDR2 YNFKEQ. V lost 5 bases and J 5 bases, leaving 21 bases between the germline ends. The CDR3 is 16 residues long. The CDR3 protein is CASSLDGYSKRETQYF. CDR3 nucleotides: TGTGCCAGCAGCTTAGACGGGTACTCCAAGAGGGAGACCCAGTACTTC.

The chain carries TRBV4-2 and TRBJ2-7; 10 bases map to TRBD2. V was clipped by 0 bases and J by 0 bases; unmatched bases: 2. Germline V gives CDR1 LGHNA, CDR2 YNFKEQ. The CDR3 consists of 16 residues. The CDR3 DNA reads TGTGCCAGCAGCCAAGACGGGACTAGCGACTCCTACGAGCAGTACTTC. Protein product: CASSQDGTSDSYEQYF.

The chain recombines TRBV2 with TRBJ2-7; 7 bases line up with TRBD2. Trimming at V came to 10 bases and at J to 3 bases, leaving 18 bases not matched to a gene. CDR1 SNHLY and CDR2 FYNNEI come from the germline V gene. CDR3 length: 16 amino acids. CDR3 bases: TGTGCCACCGAGGGGAGGGAGGGACTACTGAACTACGAGCAGTACTTC. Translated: CATEGREGLLNYEQYF.

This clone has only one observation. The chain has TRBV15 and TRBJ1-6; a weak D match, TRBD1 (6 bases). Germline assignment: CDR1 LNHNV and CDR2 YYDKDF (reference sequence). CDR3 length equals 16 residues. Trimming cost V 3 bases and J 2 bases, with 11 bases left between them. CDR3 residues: CATSSTRQAYNSPLHF. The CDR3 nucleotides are TGTGCCACCAGCAGTACTCGACAGGCCTATAATTCACCCCTCCACTTT.

The CDR3 coding sequence is TGCGCCAGTTATGGAGATACGCAGTATTTT. Translation: CASYGDTQYF. The genes are TRBV10-1 and TRBJ2-3; D not resolved. Trimming pared 9 bases from V and 5 bases from J, leaving 6 bases between. The CDR3 has 10 amino acids. Germline CDR1 reads WNHNN; CDR2 reads SYGVQD (reference sequence).

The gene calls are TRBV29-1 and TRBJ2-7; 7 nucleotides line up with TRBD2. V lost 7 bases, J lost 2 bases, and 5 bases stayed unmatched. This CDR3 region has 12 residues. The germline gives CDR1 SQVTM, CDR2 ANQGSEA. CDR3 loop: CSAAGGTYEQYF. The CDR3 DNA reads TGCAGCGCCGCCGGGGGGACCTACGAGCAGTACTTC.

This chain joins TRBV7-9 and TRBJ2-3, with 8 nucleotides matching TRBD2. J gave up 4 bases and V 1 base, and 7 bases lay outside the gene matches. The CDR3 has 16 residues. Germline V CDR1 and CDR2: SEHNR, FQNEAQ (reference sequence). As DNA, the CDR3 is TGTGCCAGCAGCTTAGAGGGACTAGTTCTCCCAGATACGCAGTATTTT. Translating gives CASSLEGLVLPDTQYF. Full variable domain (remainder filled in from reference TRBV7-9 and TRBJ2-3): DTGVSQNPRHKITKRGQNVTFRCDPISEHNRLYWYRQTLGQGPEFLTYFQNEAQLEKSRLLSDRFSAERPKGSFSTLEIQRTEQGDSAMYLCASSLEGLVLPDTQYFGPGTRLTVL.

In nucleotides, the CDR3 is TGTGCCAGCAGCTTCGGCACGAACACTGAAGCTTTCTTT. Amino acids: CASSFGTNTEAFF. This chain uses TRBV13 with TRBJ1-1; D gene unclear. The ends were cut back, 3 bases at V and 1 base at J, with 6 bases in the middle. Germline CDR1 and CDR2: PRHDT and FYEKMQ (reference sequence). The CDR3 is 13 amino acids.

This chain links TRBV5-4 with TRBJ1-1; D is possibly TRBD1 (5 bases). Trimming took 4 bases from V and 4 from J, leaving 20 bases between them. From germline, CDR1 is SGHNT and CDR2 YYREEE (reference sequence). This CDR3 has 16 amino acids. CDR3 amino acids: CASSPGGRAGTTEAFF. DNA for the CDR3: TGTGCCAGCAGCCCGGGGGGAAGGGCAGGGACCACTGAAGCTTTCTTT.

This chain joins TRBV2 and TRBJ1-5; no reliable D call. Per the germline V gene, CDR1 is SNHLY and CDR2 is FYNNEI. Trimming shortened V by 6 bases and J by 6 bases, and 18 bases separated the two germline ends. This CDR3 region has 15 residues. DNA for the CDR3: TGTGCCAGCAGCCCCGAGGCGGGGTCGGGTCAGCCCCAGCATTTT. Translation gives CASSPEAGSGQPQHF. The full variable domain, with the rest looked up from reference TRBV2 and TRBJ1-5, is EPEVTQTPSHQVTQMGQEVILRCVPISNHLYFYWYRQILGQKVEFLVSFYNNEISEKSEIFDDQFSVERPDGSNFTLKIRSTKLEDSAMYFCASSPEAGSGQPQHFGDGTRLSIL.

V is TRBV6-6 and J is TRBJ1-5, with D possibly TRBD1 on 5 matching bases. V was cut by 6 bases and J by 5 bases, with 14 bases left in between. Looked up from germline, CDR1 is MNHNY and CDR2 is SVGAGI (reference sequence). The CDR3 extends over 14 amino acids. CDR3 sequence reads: CASSVLTADQPQHF. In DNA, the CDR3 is TGTGCCAGCAGCGTATTGACAGCCGATCAGCCCCAGCATTTT.

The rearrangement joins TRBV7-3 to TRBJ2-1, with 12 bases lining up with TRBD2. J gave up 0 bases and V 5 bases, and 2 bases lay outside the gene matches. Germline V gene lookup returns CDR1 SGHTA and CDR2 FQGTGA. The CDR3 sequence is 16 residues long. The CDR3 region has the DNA TGTGCCAGCAGCCCGACTAGCGGGAGCTCCTACAATGAGCAGTTCTTC. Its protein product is CASSPTSGSSYNEQFF.